The TCR beta chain under discussion was sequenced for a study of T cell responses to AZD1222 COVID-19 vaccine. Using immunoSEQ multiplex PCR, the repertoire was profiled, and TCRdb retains in-frame clones only, with some absent. The repertoire consists of about 120,000 clones, with more than 85% occurring once and the leading ten covering 4.5%. This CDR3 is built from 15 residues. Germline CDR1 is SEHNR and CDR2 is FQNEAQ (reference sequence). V lost 3 bases and J 1 base, leaving 13 bases between the germline ends. As regards this clone: No antigen is known for it.

General observations from the study: Seropositive status at baseline applied to only six AZD1222 recipients. All repertoire sampling was performed exclusively after the peak T cell response. Breadth and depth of Spike-specific TCRs rose after two AZD1222 doses.

This chain connects TRBV7-9 to TRBJ2-7, with D possibly being TRBD1 or TRBD2 (5 bases each). The receptor comes from an adult in good health. The material sequenced was peripheral blood, taken on day 0 of AZD1222 vaccination. The CDR3 DNA sequence: TGTGCCAGCAGCTTCCGCCGGGACCAATCCTACGAGCAGTACTTC. The encoded protein is CASSFRRDQSYEQYF. Full variable domain (rest looked up from reference TRBV7-9 and TRBJ2-7): DTGVSQNPRHKITKRGQNVTFRCDPISEHNRLYWYRQTLGQGPEFLTYFQNEAQLEKSRLLSDRFSAERPKGSFSTLEIQRTEQGDSAMYLCASSFRRDQSYEQYFGPGTRLTVT.